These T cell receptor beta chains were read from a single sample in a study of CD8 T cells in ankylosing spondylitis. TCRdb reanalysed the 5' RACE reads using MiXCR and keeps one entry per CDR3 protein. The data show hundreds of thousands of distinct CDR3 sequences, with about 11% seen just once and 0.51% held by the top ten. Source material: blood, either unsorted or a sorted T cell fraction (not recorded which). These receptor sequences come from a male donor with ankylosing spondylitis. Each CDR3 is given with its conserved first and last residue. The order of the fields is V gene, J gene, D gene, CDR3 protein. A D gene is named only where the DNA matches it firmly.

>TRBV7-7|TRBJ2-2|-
CASTPGSGAAGELFF
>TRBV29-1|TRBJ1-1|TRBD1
CSVQTGGDTEAFF
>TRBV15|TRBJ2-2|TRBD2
CATSFQPGLAGNTGELFF
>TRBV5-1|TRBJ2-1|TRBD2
CASSLAGVSQREAYNEQFF
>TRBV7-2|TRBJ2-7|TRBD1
CASSFGPGQYYSYEQYF
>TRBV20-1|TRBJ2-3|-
CSCEPPRTDTQYF
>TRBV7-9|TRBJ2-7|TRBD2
CASSLSGSRYEQYF
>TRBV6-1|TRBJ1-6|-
CASNKGRHKDNSPLHF
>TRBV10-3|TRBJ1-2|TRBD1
CAISRQGGRGYTF
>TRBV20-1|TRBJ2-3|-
CRAGGPDTQYF
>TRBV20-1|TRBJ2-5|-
CSDLDRSETQYF
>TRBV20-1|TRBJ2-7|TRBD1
CSAKTGVHYEQYF
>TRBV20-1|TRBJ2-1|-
CSASSLQGIGGEQFF
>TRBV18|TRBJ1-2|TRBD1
CASSSGTGGINYGYTF
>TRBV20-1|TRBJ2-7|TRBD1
CSAWGEGASYEQYF
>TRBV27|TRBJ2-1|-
CTSWGWGYNEQFF
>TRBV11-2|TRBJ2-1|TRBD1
CASSRGTGGFNEQFF
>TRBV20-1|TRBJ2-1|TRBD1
CSAGQGRTDNEQFF
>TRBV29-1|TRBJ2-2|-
CSVVGDTGELFF
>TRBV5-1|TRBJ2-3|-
CASSFTSSTDTQYF
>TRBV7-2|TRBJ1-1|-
CASSGARRTEAFF
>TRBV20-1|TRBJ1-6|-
CSAGTSFSSPLHF
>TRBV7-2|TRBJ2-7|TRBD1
CASSFTGTESYEQYF
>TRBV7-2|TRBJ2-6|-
CASSLFEQGSGANVLTF
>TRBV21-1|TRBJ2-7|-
CASNIGTGTYEQYF
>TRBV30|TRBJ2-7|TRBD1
CAWSVRDRSSYEQYF
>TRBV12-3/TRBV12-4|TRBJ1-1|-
CASTPLAGRGAEAFF
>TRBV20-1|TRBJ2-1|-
CSASRSVRSYNEQFF
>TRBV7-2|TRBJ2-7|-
CASSLGWEGGEQYF
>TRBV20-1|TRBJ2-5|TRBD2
CSVWDYQETQYF
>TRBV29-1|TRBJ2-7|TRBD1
CSVVGTETYEQYF
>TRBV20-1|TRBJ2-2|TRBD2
CSASPGLPSNTGELFF
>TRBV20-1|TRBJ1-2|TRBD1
CSARPGTGVAYGYTF
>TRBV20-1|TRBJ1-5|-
CSARDLWASNQPQHF
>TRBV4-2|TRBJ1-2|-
CASSQPSADGYGYTF
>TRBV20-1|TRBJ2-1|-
CSARRGGVYNEQFF
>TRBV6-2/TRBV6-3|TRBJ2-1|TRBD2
CASSYRGLAYANEQFF
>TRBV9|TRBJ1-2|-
CASSPSLAGAHSNYGYTF
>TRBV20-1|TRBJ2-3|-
CSAGDFPGTDTQYF
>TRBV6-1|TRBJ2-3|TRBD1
CASSDRGRADTQYF
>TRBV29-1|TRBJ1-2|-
CSVHGGAGGYTF
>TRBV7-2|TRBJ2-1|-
CASSLEVRNEQFF
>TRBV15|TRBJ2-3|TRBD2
CATSRDLAGLTDTQYF
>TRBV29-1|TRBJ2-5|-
CSVEPVRETQYF
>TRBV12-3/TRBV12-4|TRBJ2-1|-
CASRLSSGNNEQFF
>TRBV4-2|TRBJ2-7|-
CASSQDRGRNYEQYF
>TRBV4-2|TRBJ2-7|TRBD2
CASSQSLAGYYEQYF
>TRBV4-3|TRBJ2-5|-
CASSRNPPNRAGETQYF
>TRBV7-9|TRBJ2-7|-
CASSRLGDGGSYEQYF
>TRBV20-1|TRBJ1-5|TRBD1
CSASRQGGYQPQHF
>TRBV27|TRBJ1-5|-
CASSVQLNQPQHF
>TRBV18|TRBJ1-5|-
CASSPDPLRYSNQPQHF
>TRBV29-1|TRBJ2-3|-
CSVEFGTARDTQYF
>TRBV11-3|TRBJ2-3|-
CASSARGGISTDTQYF
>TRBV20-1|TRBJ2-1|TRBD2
CSARDPGTSGRNEQFF
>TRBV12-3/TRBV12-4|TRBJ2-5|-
CASSSGVGAETQYF
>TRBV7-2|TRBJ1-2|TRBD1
CASSQRTSDRPYGYTF